The 9 T cell receptor beta chains presented below share a single source sample, sequenced in a study of graft-versus-host responses after intestinal transplantation. Measured with immunoSEQ multiplex PCR; TCRdb has only the in-frame clones, and not every one. This sample has just under 6,500 clones, with 83% found just once. The graft tissue was processed, and this released both intraepithelial and lamina propria lymphocytes. The sample here was ileum tissue, taken 300 to 320 days after intestinal transplant. These receptors were taken from a human patient who received an intestinal transplant, so some T cells may come from the graft donor.

The genes are TRBV25-1 and TRBJ1-1; D may be TRBD1 (5 bases). The CDR3 is made up of 11 amino acids. Germline CDR1 and CDR2: MGHDK and SYGVNS. This chain's CDR3 is CASQGNTEAFF. The CDR3 nucleotides read TGTGCTTCGCAGGGGAACACTGAAGCTTTCTTT.

This clone is large in the sample. The chain links TRBV6-5 to TRBJ1-5, with a tentative D call TRBD1 (5 bases). The germline V gene encodes CDR1 MNHEY and CDR2 SVGAGI. The CDR3 runs 14 residues. V was clipped by 6 bases and J by 1 base, with 10 bases between them. The chain's CDR3 is CASSRGQSNQPQHF. In DNA, the CDR3 is TGTGCCAGCAGCAGAGGACAAAGCAATCAGCCCCAGCATTTT.

The chain recombines TRBV18 with TRBJ2-5, with D perhaps matching TRBD2 (6 bases). CDR1 is KGHSH and CDR2 is LQKENI in the germline V gene. The CDR3 has 13 residues. Trimming shortened V by 3 bases and J by 10 bases, and 15 bases separated the two germline ends. The CDR3 loop reads CASSPASDEVQYF. CDR3 bases: TGTGCCAGCTCACCTGCTAGCGATGAGGTCCAGTACTTC.

In nucleotides, the CDR3 is TGTGCCAGCAGTTACGTCGGGGAGTATAAGTCCTACGAGCAGTACTTC. Translating gives CASSYVGEYKSYEQYF. The chain joins TRBV28 to TRBJ2-7; maybe TRBD2 (5 bases). Trimming removed 4 bases from V and 1 base from J, with 17 bases in between. CDR3 length: 16 amino acids. Per the germline V gene, CDR1 is MDHEN and CDR2 is SYDVKM.

This clone was picked up a small number of times. V is TRBV27 and J is TRBJ2-2, with 11 bases aligning to TRBD1. CDR3 length: 15 amino acids. The ends lost 3 bases at V and 4 bases at J; junction bases unmatched: 1. Germline CDR1 MNHEY, CDR2 SMNVEV (reference sequence). This CDR3 is CASSLGTGGTGELFF. The CDR3 bases are TGTGCCAGCAGTTTGGGGACAGGGGGCACCGGGGAGCTGTTTTTT.

V is TRBV11-2 and J is TRBJ1-1, with D hard to call. The germline gives CDR1 SGHAT, CDR2 FQNNGV. With 6 bases removed from V and 6 bases from J, the gap between germline ends came to 17 bases. This CDR3 region has 14 residues. The CDR3 region is CASSPIRSRAEAFF. The DNA of the CDR3 is TGTGCCAGCAGTCCAATTAGGTCCCGGGCTGAAGCTTTCTTT.

The V gene is TRBV6-6, the J gene TRBJ2-5, with D perhaps TRBD1 (6 bases). The CDR3 runs to 16 residues. The V gene lost 1 base and the J gene lost 4 bases, with 16 bases spanning the gap. Germline CDR1 and CDR2: MNHNY and SVGAGI (reference sequence). The CDR3 bases are TGTGCCAGCAGTTACTACCGGGACACCGGAGGAGAGACCCAGTACTTC. Protein: CASSYYRDTGGETQYF.

The V and J genes are TRBV6-6 and TRBJ2-5; perhaps TRBD2 as D (6 bases). The ends were cut back, 6 bases at V and 4 bases at J, with 6 bases in the middle. Germline assignment: CDR1 MNHNY and CDR2 SVGAGI (reference sequence). The CDR3 is made up of 11 amino acids. CDR3 sequence reads: CASSGGETQYF. The CDR3, as DNA: TGTGCCAGCAGCGGGGGAGAGACCCAGTACTTC.

This sequence joins TRBV7-8 and TRBJ2-7; D may be TRBD1 (5 bases). This CDR3 spans 16 amino acids. The V end was cut by 1 base, the J end by 0 bases, with 13 bases between. Germline CDR1 is SGHVS and CDR2 is FQNEAQ. CDR3 sequence reads: CASSLVVRGSSYEQYF. The CDR3 nucleotides read TGTGCCAGCAGCTTAGTTGTTAGGGGTAGCTCCTACGAGCAGTACTTC.